This T cell receptor (beta chain) was identified in a study of radiation and T cells in renal cell carcinoma. Study findings and constraints: Top tumor clonotypes rose in blood 2 weeks post-radiation, then contracted.

Germline V CDR1 and CDR2: SGHVS, FNYEAQ. V lost 4 bases, J lost 0 bases, and 24 bases lay in between. CDR3 length: 19 amino acids. Profiling relied on immunoSEQ multiplex PCR, and the TCRdb table lists in-frame clones only, not all of them. The sample consists of about 170,000 clones, approximately 90% of them appearing once. Sample time point: blood 4 weeks post-SBRT, at nephrectomy. Indicated treatment: 15 Gy SBRT to primary tumor, nephrectomy 4 weeks later. Nephrectomy followed 15 Gy stereotactic body radiation by 4 weeks. Note on this clone: The antigen is undetermined.

The chain uses TRBV7-6 and TRBJ1-1; a weak D match, TRBD1 (6 bases). The source is a woman aged 45-59 years with renal cell carcinoma. Sequenced material: blood, taken from a patient whose treatment included radiotherapy and nephrectomy. This chain's CDR3 is CASSSHRALKGRMNTEAFF. In DNA, the CDR3 is TGTGCCAGCAGCTCCCACAGGGCCCTCAAGGGGAGAATGAACACTGAAGCTTTCTTT.